Reported below is one TCR beta chain. Antigen unknown. This record comes from a study of PD-L1 blockade in urothelial cancer. Whole-study context: Patients started atezolizumab around 2014, 1,200 mg intravenously every 3 weeks. Blood was tested 3 weeks (second dose) and 6 weeks into treatment.

Study-wide findings and caveats: TCR clonality was measured in pretreatment peripheral blood. Clonality below the median predicted better survival.

J lost 2 bases, V lost 4 bases, and 3 bases had no gene match. This CDR3 spans 14 amino acids. Germline-derived CDR1 and CDR2 are SGHRS and YFSETQ. Profiled with immunoSEQ multiplex PCR; TCRdb holds only in-frame clones, not every one. This sample has more than 65,000 clones, with roughly 87% found just once. The clonotype was recovered from a woman in her seventies with urothelial cancer. The V call is TRBV5-1, the J call TRBJ2-4; 7 nucleotides align to TRBD2. The sequenced sample was PBMCs, obtained around atezolizumab (anti-PD-L1) treatment. The CDR3 region is CASSGSGTKNIQYF. CDR3 bases: TGCGCCAGCAGCGGGAGCGGGACCAAAAACATTCAGTACTTC.